This T cell receptor (beta chain) appears in the sequencing data of a study of T cell changes during pregnancy in multiple sclerosis. Sequencing used immunoSEQ multiplex PCR; TCRdb keeps in-frame clones, though not all of them. The data contain fewer than 40,000 clones, 75% to 95% of them singletons. CDR1 is WSHSY, CDR2 SAAADI, per germline. V was clipped by 5 bases and J by 2 bases, with 12 bases between them. The CDR3 loop spans 14 amino acids. This TCR was sampled from a female donor with multiple sclerosis, enrolled in a pregnancy study. The sequences come from CD8+ T cells from peripheral blood mononuclear cells, collected before pregnancy. This chain links TRBV10-2 with TRBJ2-5, with a possible D match to TRBD1 (6 bases). CDR3 in DNA: TGCGCCAGCAGTCCCCCGACAGGACAAGAGACCCAGTACTTC. Translating it yields CASSPPTGQETQYF.